Listed here are 7 T cell receptor beta chains from one sample, sequenced in a study of CD8+CD57+ T cells in acquired aplastic anemia. The patients chosen for sequencing had shown expansion of CD8+CD57+ cells (detected by flow cytometry). The template for TCR beta VDJ and CDR3 sequence profiling was genomic DNA. TCRdb independently ran MiXCR on the reads; one entry per CDR3 protein. The sample lists about 200,000 distinct CDR3 sequences; under 50% were seen once. Material for sequencing was sorted CD4+, CD8+, or CD8+CD57+ T cells (not recorded which) from PBMCs. These receptors all come from a human donor with aplastic anemia.

This clonotype was seen more than once but under ten times. The J gene is TRBJ2-5, the V gene TRBV15; 8 bases map to TRBD2. Germline CDR1 LNHNV, CDR2 YYDKDF (reference sequence). The CDR3 length is 14 residues. V was pared by 2 bases and J by 2 bases, with 1 base of the junction left unmatched. CDR3 region: CATSRIAGQETQYF. In nucleotides, the CDR3 is TGTGCCACCAGCAGAATAGCGGGGCAAGAGACCCAGTACTTC.

V is TRBV25-1 and J is TRBJ2-1, with D perhaps matching TRBD2 (5 bases). Trimming removed 7 bases at V and 0 bases at J, with 10 bases between. The CDR3 sequence is 14 residues long. The germline CDR1 and CDR2 sequences are MGHDK and SYGVNS. The chain's CDR3 is CASTGTSSYNEQFF. CDR3 coding DNA: TGTGCCAGCACCGGAACTAGCTCCTACAATGAGCAGTTCTTC.

This chain links TRBV7-2 with TRBJ1-1, with D tentatively TRBD1 (5 bases). V was pared by 6 bases and J by 6 bases, with 20 bases between. The germline V gene encodes CDR1 SGHTA and CDR2 FQGNSA. The CDR3 has 15 residues. In nucleotides, the CDR3 is TGTGCCAGCAGTCCGGGCGGCAGCAGGGAGGCTGAAGCTTTCTTT. This translates into CASSPGGSREAEAFF.

This clonotype has at least ten counts. The V and J genes are TRBV10-3 and TRBJ2-1; 7 bases align to TRBD2. Germline CDR1 and CDR2: ENHRY and SYGVKD. The CDR3 has 13 amino acids. Trimming took 4 bases from V and 5 from J; bases not matched to a gene: 2. This CDR3 is CAISGGGDNEQFF. The CDR3 nucleotides read TGTGCCATCAGTGGGGGAGGGGACAATGAGCAGTTCTTC.

There are many counts of this clonotype. The chain has TRBV28 and TRBJ1-2, with D maybe TRBD1 (6 bases). Deletions cut 6 bases from V and 4 bases from J, with 12 bases between. Germline V gives CDR1 MDHEN, CDR2 SYDVKM. This CDR3 has 13 amino acids. CDR3 protein: CASSLRGGYGYTF. The CDR3 region has the DNA TGTGCCAGCAGCCTCAGGGGAGGCTATGGCTACACCTTC.

On this clonotype: This may stem from a read error, because a much larger clone lies one nucleotide away. V usage is TRBV7-9 and J usage is TRBJ1-1, with D perhaps matching TRBD1 (6 bases). V lost 3 bases, J lost 4 bases, and 18 bases lay in between. The CDR3 length is 16 residues. Germline V gene lookup returns CDR1 SEHNR and CDR2 FQNEAQ (reference sequence). CDR3 region: CASSLDAGGLGTEAFF. The CDR3 DNA is TGTGCCAGCAGCTTGGATGCGGGGGGGCTCGGCACTGAAGCTTTCTTT.

This clonotype was picked up a small number of times. J is TRBJ1-2 and V is TRBV15; TRBD1 agrees at 8 bases. The CDR3 extends over 14 amino acids. V lost 3 bases, J lost 7 bases, and 7 bases stayed unmatched. Germline CDR1 and CDR2: LNHNV and YYDKDF (reference sequence). The CDR3 DNA sequence: TGTGCCACCAGCAGGGACAGGGTCCTCGTTGGCTACACCTTC. Translation gives CATSRDRVLVGYTF.